Shown below are 23 T cell receptor beta chains from a single sample sequenced in a study of T cell responses to AZD1222 COVID-19 vaccine. Method: immunoSEQ multiplex PCR; TCRdb's copy keeps in-frame clones and lacks some. The table records 180,000 or so clones, 85% to 95% of them present only once. The sequencing used peripheral blood, collected on day 0 of AZD1222 vaccination. The receptor source for this set is an adult in good health.

J is TRBJ2-7 and V is TRBV27; D not certain. Per the germline V gene, CDR1 is MNHEY and CDR2 is SMNVEV (reference sequence). V lost 1 base to trimming and J lost 2 bases, with 9 bases between them. This CDR3 region has 14 residues. The CDR3 region is CASSLFPVAYEQYF. The CDR3 nucleotides read TGTGCCAGCAGTTTATTTCCAGTAGCCTACGAGCAGTACTTC.

The gene calls are TRBV4-1 and TRBJ1-3; 7 bases fit TRBD1. The CDR3 totals 18 residues. The V gene's germline CDR1 is MGHRA and CDR2 YSYEKL. V gave up 0 bases and J gave up 0 bases; unmatched junction bases: 8. CDR3 sequence (DNA): TGCGCCAGCAGCCAAGATGGGGACAGAACGTTCTCTGGAAACACCATATATTTT. Translated, it gives CASSQDGDRTFSGNTIYF.

This rearrangement joins TRBV2 to TRBJ1-2, with 8 nucleotides matching TRBD1. Trimming at V came to 8 bases and at J to 4 bases, leaving 3 bases not matched to a gene. The length of the CDR3 is 12 residues. Germline CDR1 reads SNHLY; CDR2 reads FYNNEI. The CDR3 DNA is TGTGCCAGCTCGGGACAGGCCTATGGCTACACCTTC. It specifies CASSGQAYGYTF.

This rearrangement joins TRBV2 to TRBJ1-1; D gene ambiguous. There are 14 residues in the CDR3. Germline V gene lookup returns CDR1 SNHLY and CDR2 FYNNEI. V lost 4 bases, J lost 5 bases, and 14 bases lay in between. Here the CDR3 reads CASSVEGLGTEAFF. The CDR3 DNA reads as TGTGCCAGCAGTGTCGAGGGCTTGGGAACTGAAGCTTTCTTT.

The CDR3 bases are TGCGCCAGCAGGAGGACTGAGGGGCAGCCCCAGCATTTT. Translated: CASRRTEGQPQHF. The chain carries TRBV10-2 and TRBJ1-5; possible D gene TRBD1, 5 bases. Looked up from germline, CDR1 is WSHSY and CDR2 is SAAADI. The CDR3 runs 13 residues. V was clipped by 6 bases and J by 7 bases, with 13 bases between them.

This clone occurred once. The rearrangement uses TRBV11-2 and TRBJ1-1; 9 bases fit TRBD1. V gave up 4 bases and J gave up 5 bases; unmatched junction bases: 5. The germline CDR1 and CDR2 sequences are SGHAT and FQNNGV. The CDR3 extends over 14 amino acids. CDR3 sequence (DNA): TGTGCCAGCAGCTCAGGGACAGGGAATACTGAAGCTTTCTTT. It codes for CASSSGTGNTEAFF.

This chain connects TRBV28 to TRBJ1-1, with D possibly matching TRBD1 (5 bases). The germline V and J ends were trimmed by 10 bases and 1 base, with 19 bases remaining between them. There are 15 residues in the CDR3. Germline loops: CDR1 MDHEN, CDR2 SYDVKM. The CDR3 bases are TGTGCCACCTTTGCTGGGGGGGGAGGGAACACTGAAGCTTTCTTT. Amino acid sequence: CATFAGGGGNTEAFF. Combining the CDR3 with reference TRBV28 and TRBJ1-1 gives the whole variable domain DVKVTQSSRYLVKRTGEKVFLECVQDMDHENMFWYRQDPGLGLRLIYFSYDVKMKEKGDIPEGYSVSREKKERFSLILESASTNQTSMYLCATFAGGGGNTEAFFGQGTRLTVV.

To note about this clone: This CDR3 is also generated by other DNA sequences in the sample. This sequence joins TRBV30 and TRBJ1-3; no clear D. Germline V gene data show CDR1 as GTSNPN and CDR2 as SVGIG (reference sequence). Trimming removed 2 bases at V and 4 bases at J, with 6 bases between. The CDR3 contains 12 residues. DNA of the CDR3: TGTGCCTGGAGTTTAGCAGGAAACACCATATATTTT. Protein sequence: CAWSLAGNTIYF.

The chain joins TRBV10-2 to TRBJ1-6; D is possibly TRBD1 (5 bases). The germline gives CDR1 WSHSY, CDR2 SAAADI. The CDR3 length is 15 residues. The germline V and J ends were trimmed by 3 bases and 9 bases, with 15 bases remaining between them. CDR3 protein: CASSDGAGLVSPLHF. The CDR3 DNA sequence: TGCGCCAGCAGTGATGGGGCAGGGCTGGTTTCACCCCTCCACTTT.

The genes are TRBV19 and TRBJ1-5; D unclear. V lost 6 bases to trimming and J lost 2 bases, with 14 bases between them. The length of the CDR3 is 15 residues. Germline lookup yields CDR1 LNHDA and CDR2 SQIVND (reference sequence). In DNA, the CDR3 is TGTGCCAGTAGCTATGGGGAGAGAGGCAATCAGCCCCAGCATTTT. Translation gives CASSYGERGNQPQHF.

The rearrangement uses TRBV28 and TRBJ1-5; D unresolved. This CDR3 comprises 13 residues. V was trimmed by 8 bases and J by 4 bases, leaving 12 bases between them. The germline CDR1 and CDR2 sequences are MDHEN and SYDVKM. The DNA for the CDR3 is TGTGCCAGCGGTGGATCTGTGAATCAGCCCCAGCATTTT. It codes for CASGGSVNQPQHF.

V is TRBV27 and J is TRBJ1-2; no firm D call. V lost 6 bases and J lost 5, with 13 bases in between. Germline V gene lookup returns CDR1 MNHEY and CDR2 SMNVEV (reference sequence). This CDR3 has 13 amino acids. CDR3 in amino acids: CASSRTEHYGYTF. The CDR3 DNA follows: TGTGCCAGCAGCCGGACGGAACATTATGGCTACACCTTC.

V usage is TRBV5-6 and J usage is TRBJ1-4; 7 positions match TRBD1. This CDR3 has 15 residues. V trimming: 9 bases; J trimming: 4 bases; junction bases outside the gene matches: 12. Germline V gene lookup returns CDR1 SGHDT and CDR2 YYEEEE. CDR3 amino acids: CATHPSTGLNEKLFF. CDR3 nucleotides: TGTGCCACCCACCCGTCGACAGGGCTTAATGAAAAACTGTTTTTT.

This clone has only one observation. This chain connects TRBV9 to TRBJ2-3; no reliable D call. The CDR3 extends over 13 amino acids. Germline CDR1 SGDLS, CDR2 YYNGEE. V gave up 6 bases and J gave up 0 bases, with 8 bases separating them. In DNA form, the CDR3 reads TGTGCCAGCAAAAAGGAAAGCACAGATACGCAGTATTTT. It is translated as CASKKESTDTQYF.

J is TRBJ2-3 and V is TRBV27; 11 nucleotides agree with TRBD2. The CDR3 runs 14 residues. Germline lookup yields CDR1 MNHEY and CDR2 SMNVEV (reference sequence). After removal of 6 bases from V and 1 base from J, the junction contained 0 bases not matched to a gene. CDR3 sequence reads: CASRGLAGTDTQYF. CDR3 DNA: TGTGCCAGCAGGGGACTAGCGGGCACAGATACGCAGTATTTT.

The CDR3 spells CASSTSGSNYNEQFF. The DNA for the CDR3 is TGTGCCAGCAGTACTAGCGGATCCAACTACAATGAGCAGTTCTTC. The J gene is TRBJ2-1, the V gene TRBV6-4; 8 nucleotides agree with TRBD2. The J segment lost 3 bases and the V segment lost 5 bases, leaving 6 bases of the junction unmatched. Looked up from germline, CDR1 is MRHNA and CDR2 is SNTAGT. This CDR3 spans 15 amino acids.

The rearrangement uses TRBV6-5 and TRBJ2-7; perhaps TRBD1 as D (5 bases). The CDR3 has 15 amino acids. CDR1 and CDR2 from the germline V gene are MNHEY and SVGAGI. V was clipped by 6 bases and J by 1 base, with 16 bases between them. The DNA of the CDR3 is TGTGCCAGCAGCGGCACAGGAGTTGGGTCCTACGAGCAGTACTTC. Translated: CASSGTGVGSYEQYF.

This clone was seen only once. The rearrangement links TRBV11-2 to TRBJ1-2; no clear D. The CDR3 spans 15 residues. The V gene lost 4 bases and the J gene lost 0 bases, with 12 bases spanning the gap. CDR1 and CDR2 (germline): SGHAT, FQNNGV. The CDR3 region has the DNA TGTGCCAGCAGCTCACCCATGATAGCTAACTATGGCTACACCTTC. It encodes CASSSPMIANYGYTF. Looking up the rest from reference TRBV11-2 and TRBJ1-2 gives the full variable domain: EAGVAQSPRYKIIEKRQSVAFWCNPISGHATLYWYQQILGQGPKLLIQFQNNGVVDDSQLPKDRFSAERLKGVDSTLKIQPAKLEDSAVYLCASSSPMIANYGYTFGSGTRLTVV.

V usage is TRBV29-1 and J usage is TRBJ1-1; D call uncertain. Germline V gene lookup returns CDR1 SQVTM and CDR2 ANQGSEA. The CDR3 has 12 amino acids. V lost 1 base to trimming and J lost 5 bases, with 8 bases between them. The CDR3 here is CSVEAARTEAFF. In DNA form, the CDR3 reads TGCAGCGTTGAAGCAGCGCGGACTGAAGCTTTCTTT.

The rearrangement links TRBV15 to TRBJ2-5; 11 nucleotides line up with TRBD2. The CDR3 runs to 18 residues. J gave up 5 bases and V 5 bases, and 16 bases lay outside the gene matches. The germline V gene encodes CDR1 LNHNV and CDR2 YYDKDF (reference sequence). The CDR3 region has the DNA TGTGCCACCAGCGGCGGAACTAGCGGGAGTCTCGAGGTGGAGACCCAGTACTTC. Its protein product is CATSGGTSGSLEVETQYF.

As to this clone: The germline gene is not matched at one end of the junction; a read error may be the cause. This rearrangement joins TRBV2 to TRBJ1-3, with TRBD1 matching 9 bases. Germline V gene lookup returns CDR1 SNHLY and CDR2 FYNNEI. This CDR3 has 11 amino acids. CDR3 loop: CASSAMDRGNF. The DNA for the CDR3 is TGTGCCAGCAGCGCAATGGACAGGGGTAATTTT.

V is TRBV5-1 and J is TRBJ2-1; D unresolved. V was clipped by 1 base and J by 8 bases, with 16 bases between them. In germline, CDR1 is SGHRS, CDR2 YFSETQ. The CDR3 has 15 residues. The CDR3 reads CASSLIQAGVHEQFF. The CDR3 coding sequence is TGCGCCAGCAGCTTGATACAAGCTGGGGTACATGAGCAGTTCTTC.

J is TRBJ2-1 and V is TRBV11-3; 10 bases align to TRBD1. Germline lookup yields CDR1 SGHNT and CDR2 YENEEA. The CDR3 sequence is 18 residues long. Trimming cost V 6 bases and J 0 bases; bases outside gene matches: 11. DNA of the CDR3: TGTGCCAGCAGTCCTGACAGGGGGCCCCGGAGCTCCTACAATGAGCAGTTCTTC. Translation gives CASSPDRGPRSSYNEQFF. The variable domain in full, with the rest retrieved from reference TRBV11-3 and TRBJ2-1, is EAGVVQSPRYKIIEKKQPVAFWCNPISGHNTLYWYLQNLGQGPELLIRYENEEAVDDSQLPKDRFSAERLKGVDSTLKIQPAELGDSAVYLCASSPDRGPRSSYNEQFFGPGTRLTVL.